The next 20 T cell receptor beta chains were all read from a single sample in a study of patients and donors after allogeneic stem cell transplantation. Each CDR3 protein is one row after TCRdb ran MiXCR on the RT-PCR reads. Of approximately 200,000 distinct CDR3 sequences listed, more than 35% were seen once; the top ten hold 33%. The sample comprised blood, either unsorted or a sorted T cell fraction (not recorded which). These receptor sequences come from a human donor who was either an allogeneic HSCT recipient or a stem cell or donor lymphocyte infusion donor (not recorded which). It is not recorded whose cells these are; they may come from a transplant donor.

This clonotype was recorded a few times. The V and J genes are TRBV9 and TRBJ1-1; no reliable D call. CDR1 is SGDLS, CDR2 YYNGEE, per germline. CDR3 size: 13 residues. V lost 1 base, J lost 6 bases, and 10 bases lay in between. The CDR3 region is CASSVKGMAEAFF. The CDR3 region has the DNA TGTGCCAGCAGCGTAAAAGGGATGGCTGAAGCTTTCTTT.

This clonotype was counted once. The gene calls are TRBV20-1 and TRBJ2-1, with TRBD1 matching 10 bases. Germline values: CDR1 DFQATT, CDR2 SNEGSKA (reference sequence). Germline trimming cut 3 bases from V and 1 base from J; bases unmatched to any gene: 6. The CDR3 has 16 residues. The CDR3 loop is CSASRTGGLSYNEQFF. CDR3 coding DNA: TGCAGTGCTAGTCGGACAGGGGGGTTGTCCTACAATGAGCAGTTCTTC.

The J gene is TRBJ1-2, the V gene TRBV30; 7 nucleotides align to TRBD1. J was trimmed by 5 bases and V by 0 bases; bases with no gene match: 15. The CDR3 totals 17 residues. Germline values: CDR1 GTSNPN, CDR2 SVGIG (reference sequence). CDR3 sequence reads: CAWSVIPRRTGRYGYTF. The DNA for the CDR3 is TGTGCCTGGAGTGTAATTCCCCGGCGGACAGGTCGGTATGGCTACACCTTC.

The chain carries TRBV5-6 and TRBJ1-1; D is uncertain. Germline V gene lookup returns CDR1 SGHDT and CDR2 YYEEEE. The V and J ends lost 6 bases and 0 bases respectively, with 12 bases between them. The CDR3 spans 14 residues. DNA for the CDR3: TGTGCCAGCACCAGGCGGCGGATGAACACTGAAGCTTTCTTT. Translated, it gives CASTRRRMNTEAFF. The full variable domain, rest sourced from reference TRBV5-6 and TRBJ1-1, is DAGVTQSPTHLIKTRGQQVTLRCSPKSGHDTVSWYQQALGQGPQFIFQYYEEEERQRGNFPDRFSGHQFPNYSSELNVNALLLGDSALYLCASTRRRMNTEAFFGQGTRLTVV.

The chain links TRBV12-3 or TRBV12-4 to TRBJ2-4; 11 bases agree with TRBD1. Unmatched junction bases numbered 5, after V lost 4 bases and J lost 0 bases. This CDR3 has 17 amino acids. CDR3 coding DNA: TGTGCCAGCAGTTCCCGGACAGGGGGCCTAGCCAAAAACATTCAGTACTTC. This translates into CASSSRTGGLAKNIQYF.

Only a few counts were recorded for this clonotype. V gene TRBV28 combines with J gene TRBJ1-2; D unclear. CDR3 length equals 13 residues. V was clipped by 6 bases and J by 4 bases, with 12 bases between them. CDR1 MDHEN and CDR2 SYDVKM come from the germline V gene. For the CDR3, the DNA is TGTGCCAGCAGCATAGAGAGGACCTATGGCTACACCTTC. This sequence encodes CASSIERTYGYTF.

The V call is TRBV28, the J call TRBJ1-5, with a weak D call TRBD1 (5 bases). Germline V gene sequence: CDR1 MDHEN, CDR2 SYDVKM. CDR3 size: 17 residues. V was shortened by 3 bases and J by 6 bases, with 21 bases between the two germline ends. The CDR3 here is CASSLAFGQGAVQPQHF. The CDR3 region has the DNA TGTGCCAGCAGTTTGGCCTTTGGGCAGGGCGCTGTTCAGCCCCAGCATTTT.

CDR3 nucleotides: TGCAGTGCTAGGCCGGACTACTGGGGCGGGTATGGCTACACCTTC. Translating gives CSARPDYWGGYGYTF. This chain connects TRBV20-1 to TRBJ1-2; maybe TRBD1 (5 bases). Trimming shortened V by 3 bases and J by 5 bases, and 19 bases separated the two germline ends. The CDR3 sequence is 15 residues long. The germline CDR1 and CDR2 sequences are DFQATT and SNEGSKA (reference sequence).

This clonotype has just one count. This sequence joins TRBV27 and TRBJ2-3; 11 bases are shared with TRBD1. With 4 bases clipped from V and 4 bases from J, the junction kept 4 bases outside the gene matches. The CDR3 loop spans 15 amino acids. Germline values: CDR1 MNHEY, CDR2 SMNVEV (reference sequence). The CDR3 nucleotides read TGTGCCAGCAGTTCGCCGGGACAGGGGGCAGATACGCAGTATTTT. Protein: CASSSPGQGADTQYF.

Only a few counts were recorded for this clonotype. The chain joins TRBV29-1 to TRBJ2-7; 7 bases agree with TRBD1. Germline V gene sequence: CDR1 SQVTM, CDR2 ANQGSEA. Trimming at V came to 5 bases and at J to 2 bases, leaving 6 bases not matched to a gene. The CDR3 is 13 amino acids. Written as DNA, the CDR3 is TGCAGCGTTCCTCAGGGGGATACCTACGAGCAGTACTTC. This encodes CSVPQGDTYEQYF.

The chain recombines TRBV7-2 with TRBJ2-3, with 11 bases fitting TRBD2. V lost 1 base and J lost 3; bases outside the gene matches: 6. In germline, CDR1 is SGHTA, CDR2 FQGNSA. The CDR3 is made up of 17 amino acids. CDR3 DNA sequence: TGTGCCAGCAGCTTAGGGCTAGCGGGAGGCACAACAGATACGCAGTATTTT. Translating gives CASSLGLAGGTTDTQYF. The full variable domain, completed using reference TRBV7-2 and TRBJ2-3, is GAGVSQSPSNKVTEKGKDVELRCDPISGHTALYWYRQSLGQGLEFLIYFQGNSAPDKSGLPSDRFSAERTGGSVSTLTIQRTQQEDSAVYLCASSLGLAGGTTDTQYFGPGTRLTVL.

This clonotype was detected a few times. V gene TRBV12-3 or TRBV12-4 combines with J gene TRBJ2-1; the match to TRBD2 covers 7 bases. With V trimmed by 9 bases and J by 5 bases, 10 bases remained unmatched. This CDR3 spans 14 amino acids. The CDR3 here is CASRSQLADNEQFF. The CDR3 DNA is TGTGCCAGTCGCTCGCAGCTAGCGGACAATGAGCAGTTCTTC.

This chain connects TRBV4-3 to TRBJ2-7; TRBD2 might be the D (6 bases). This CDR3 region has 13 residues. Germline-derived CDR1 and CDR2 are LGHNA and YSLEER. V lost 3 bases to trimming and J lost 6 bases, with 12 bases between them. For the CDR3, the DNA is TGCGCCAGCAGCCATGCGGGGATCGGCGAGCAGTACTTC. It codes for CASSHAGIGEQYF.

This clonotype was counted a single time. The CDR3 sequence is CASSIEGLLSNQPQHF. CDR3 in DNA: TGTGCCAGTAGTATTGAGGGTTTACTCAGCAATCAGCCCCAGCATTTT. V usage is TRBV19 and J usage is TRBJ1-5; D remains unclear. Looked up from germline, CDR1 is LNHDA and CDR2 is SQIVND (reference sequence). Trimming pared 3 bases from V and 1 base from J, leaving 13 bases between. This CDR3 region has 16 residues.

This chain links TRBV29-1 with TRBJ1-2; D is ambiguous. Germline CDR1 SQVTM, CDR2 ANQGSEA. The CDR3 has 12 residues. Trimming cost V 6 bases and J 3 bases, with 11 bases left between them. The CDR3 DNA reads as TGCAGCGTCTGGGAGGGTCACTATGGCTACACCTTC. Translating it yields CSVWEGHYGYTF.

This chain's CDR3 is CAIGGNTEAFF. The CDR3 DNA sequence: TGTGCCATCGGGGGGAACACTGAAGCTTTCTTT. The chain recombines TRBV28 with TRBJ1-1, with TRBD1 as a possible D gene (5 bases). In germline, CDR1 is MDHEN, CDR2 SYDVKM. The CDR3 has 11 amino acids. V lost 10 bases and J 1 base, leaving 7 bases between the germline ends.

The chain carries TRBV4-3 and TRBJ2-7; a possible D gene is TRBD1 (6 bases). Looked up from germline, CDR1 is LGHNA and CDR2 is YSLEER. This CDR3 is built from 15 residues. V was shortened by 0 bases and J by 4 bases, with 13 bases between the two germline ends. The CDR3, as DNA: TGCGCCAGCAGCCAAGAACTTACAGGGCGGTACGAGCAGTACTTC. Translated: CASSQELTGRYEQYF.

The V call is TRBV29-1, the J call TRBJ2-1; 14 nucleotides agree with TRBD2. The CDR3 loop spans 15 amino acids. CDR1 and CDR2 from the germline V gene are SQVTM and ANQGSEA. The V and J ends lost 4 bases and 4 bases, in that order; junction bases with no gene match: 3. CDR3 protein: CSVGTSGRYYNEQFF. In nucleotides, the CDR3 is TGCAGCGTTGGGACTAGCGGGAGGTATTACAATGAGCAGTTCTTC.

The rearrangement joins TRBV12-3 or TRBV12-4 to TRBJ1-5; tentatively, D is TRBD1 (6 bases). V was pared by 6 bases and J by 2 bases, with 14 bases between. This CDR3 comprises 15 residues. CDR3 protein: CASSLTGIGNQPQHF. CDR3 DNA sequence: TGTGCCAGCAGCCTGACAGGTATCGGCAATCAGCCCCAGCATTTT.

J is TRBJ1-1 and V is TRBV9; D possibly corresponds to TRBD1 (5 bases). The CDR3 covers 13 residues. The germline gives CDR1 SGDLS, CDR2 YYNGEE. Trimming cost V 0 bases and J 5 bases, with 8 bases left between them. In nucleotides, the CDR3 is TGTGCCAGCAGCGTAGTAGGGGAAACTGAAGCTTTCTTT. It specifies CASSVVGETEAFF.